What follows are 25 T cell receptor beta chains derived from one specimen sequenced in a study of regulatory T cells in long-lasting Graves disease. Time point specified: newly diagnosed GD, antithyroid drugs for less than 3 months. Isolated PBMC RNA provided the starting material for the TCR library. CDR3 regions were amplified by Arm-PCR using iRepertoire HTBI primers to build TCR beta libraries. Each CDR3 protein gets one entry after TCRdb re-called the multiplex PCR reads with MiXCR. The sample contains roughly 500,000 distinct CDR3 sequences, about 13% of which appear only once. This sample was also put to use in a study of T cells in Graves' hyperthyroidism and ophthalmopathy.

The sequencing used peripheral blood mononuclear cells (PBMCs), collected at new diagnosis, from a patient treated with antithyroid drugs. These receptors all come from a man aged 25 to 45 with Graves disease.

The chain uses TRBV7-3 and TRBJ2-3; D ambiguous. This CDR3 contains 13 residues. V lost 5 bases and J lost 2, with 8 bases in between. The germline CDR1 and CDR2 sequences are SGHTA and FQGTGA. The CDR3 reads CASSPYNTDTQYF. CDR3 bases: TGTGCCAGCAGCCCCTACAACACAGATACGCAGTATTTT.

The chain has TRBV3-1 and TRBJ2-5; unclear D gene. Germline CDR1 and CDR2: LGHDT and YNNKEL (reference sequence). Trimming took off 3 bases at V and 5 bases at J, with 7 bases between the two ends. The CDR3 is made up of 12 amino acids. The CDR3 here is CASSQTSETQYF. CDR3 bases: TGTGCCAGCAGCCAGACCTCGGAGACCCAGTACTTC.

DNA for the CDR3: TGCGCCAGCAGCCCCCGCGGGGAACCCCTCAACTATGGCTACACCTTC. Amino acid sequence: CASSPRGEPLNYGYTF. The rearrangement uses TRBV4-1 and TRBJ1-2; D unresolved. Trimming shortened V by 4 bases and J by 2 bases, and 17 bases separated the two germline ends. Germline V gene lookup returns CDR1 MGHRA and CDR2 YSYEKL. The CDR3 sequence is 16 residues long.

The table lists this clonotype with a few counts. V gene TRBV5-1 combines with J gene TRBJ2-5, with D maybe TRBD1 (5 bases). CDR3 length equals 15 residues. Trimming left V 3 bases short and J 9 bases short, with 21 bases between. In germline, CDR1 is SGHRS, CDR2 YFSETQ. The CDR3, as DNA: TGCGCCAGCAGCTCACGCGCTGGGGAAGGGGTAGCCCAGTACTTC. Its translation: CASSSRAGEGVAQYF.

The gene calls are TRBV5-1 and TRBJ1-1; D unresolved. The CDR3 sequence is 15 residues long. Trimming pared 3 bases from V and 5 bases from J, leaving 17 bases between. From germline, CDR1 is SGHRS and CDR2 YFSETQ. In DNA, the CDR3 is TGCGCCAGCAGCTCGGGTTGGCGGGATGCTACTGAAGCTTTCTTT. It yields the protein CASSSGWRDATEAFF.

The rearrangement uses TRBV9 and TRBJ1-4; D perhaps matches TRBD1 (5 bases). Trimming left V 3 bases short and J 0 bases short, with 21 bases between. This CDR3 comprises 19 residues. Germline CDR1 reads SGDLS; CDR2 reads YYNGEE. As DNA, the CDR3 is TGTGCCAGCAGCGCTGGGCGACAGCCTTATAACCCAACTAATGAAAAACTGTTTTTT. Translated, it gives CASSAGRQPYNPTNEKLFF.

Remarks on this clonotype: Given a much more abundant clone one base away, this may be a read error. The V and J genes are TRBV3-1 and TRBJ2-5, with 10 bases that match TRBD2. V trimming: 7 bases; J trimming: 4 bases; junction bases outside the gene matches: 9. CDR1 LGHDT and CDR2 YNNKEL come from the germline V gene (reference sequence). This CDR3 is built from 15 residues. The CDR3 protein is CASNRTSGAPETQYF. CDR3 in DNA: TGTGCCAGCAACCGGACTAGCGGAGCCCCAGAGACCCAGTACTTC.

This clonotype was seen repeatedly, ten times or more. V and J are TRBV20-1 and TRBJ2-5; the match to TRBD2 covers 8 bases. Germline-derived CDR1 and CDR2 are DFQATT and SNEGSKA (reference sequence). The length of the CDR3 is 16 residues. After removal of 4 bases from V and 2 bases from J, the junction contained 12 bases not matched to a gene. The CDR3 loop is CSATLTGGRYQETQYF. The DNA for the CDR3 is TGCAGTGCTACCTTGACGGGAGGGAGGTATCAAGAGACCCAGTACTTC.

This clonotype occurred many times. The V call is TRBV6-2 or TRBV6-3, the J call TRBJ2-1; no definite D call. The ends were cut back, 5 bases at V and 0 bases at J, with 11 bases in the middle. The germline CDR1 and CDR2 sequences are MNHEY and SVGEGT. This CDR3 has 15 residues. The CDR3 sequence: CASSPSQSSYNEQFF. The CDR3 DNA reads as TGTGCCAGCAGTCCATCACAAAGCTCCTACAATGAGCAGTTCTTC.

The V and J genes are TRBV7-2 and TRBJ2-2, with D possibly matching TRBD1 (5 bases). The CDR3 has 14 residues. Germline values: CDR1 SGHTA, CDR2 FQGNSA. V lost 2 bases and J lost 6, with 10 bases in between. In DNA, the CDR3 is TGTGCCAGCAGCTTATCGTGGGGCCCCGGGGAGCTGTTTTTT. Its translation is CASSLSWGPGELFF. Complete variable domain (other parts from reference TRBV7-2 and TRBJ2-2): GAGVSQSPSNKVTEKGKDVELRCDPISGHTALYWYRQSLGQGLEFLIYFQGNSAPDKSGLPSDRFSAERTGGSVSTLTIQRTQQEDSAVYLCASSLSWGPGELFFGEGSRLTVL.

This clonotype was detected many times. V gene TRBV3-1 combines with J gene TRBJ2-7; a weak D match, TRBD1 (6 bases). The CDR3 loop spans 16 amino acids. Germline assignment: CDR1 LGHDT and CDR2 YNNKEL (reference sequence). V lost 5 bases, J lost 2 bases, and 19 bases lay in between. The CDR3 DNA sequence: TGTGCCAGCAGCTCTCGGGACATTCTCCACCCCTACGAGCAGTACTTC. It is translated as CASSSRDILHPYEQYF.

CDR3 in amino acids: CASSLVTTNYGYTF. The CDR3 region has the DNA TGTGCCAGCAGCTTGGTCACAACTAACTATGGCTACACCTTC. This chain joins TRBV7-8 and TRBJ1-2; no reliable D call. The germline gives CDR1 SGHVS, CDR2 FQNEAQ. CDR3 size: 14 residues. The V gene lost 3 bases and the J gene lost 0 bases, with 8 bases spanning the gap.

The CDR3 reads CASSYGTSGNYNEQFF. The CDR3 nucleotides read TGTGCCAGCAGTTACGGGACTAGCGGTAACTACAATGAGCAGTTCTTC. This chain uses TRBV6-2 or TRBV6-3 with TRBJ2-1, with TRBD2 identical over 11 bases. After removal of 2 bases from V and 3 bases from J, the junction contained 3 bases not matched to a gene. Per the germline V gene, CDR1 is MNHEY and CDR2 is SVGEGT. There are 16 residues in the CDR3.

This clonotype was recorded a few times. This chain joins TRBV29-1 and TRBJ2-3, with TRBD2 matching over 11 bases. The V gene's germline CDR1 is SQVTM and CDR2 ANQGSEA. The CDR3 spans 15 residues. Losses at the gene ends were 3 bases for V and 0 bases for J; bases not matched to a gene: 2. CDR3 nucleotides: TGCAGCGTTGAGGGACTAGCGGTCAGCACAGATACGCAGTATTTT. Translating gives CSVEGLAVSTDTQYF.

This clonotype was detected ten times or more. The DNA of the CDR3 is TGCAGTGCTAGAAACAGGGGGCGGACTGAAGCTTTCTTT. It yields the protein CSARNRGRTEAFF. The chain carries TRBV20-1 and TRBJ1-1, with 9 nucleotides matching TRBD1. J lost 5 bases, V lost 2 bases, and 3 bases had no gene match. This CDR3 region has 13 residues. Germline V gene lookup returns CDR1 DFQATT and CDR2 SNEGSKA (reference sequence).

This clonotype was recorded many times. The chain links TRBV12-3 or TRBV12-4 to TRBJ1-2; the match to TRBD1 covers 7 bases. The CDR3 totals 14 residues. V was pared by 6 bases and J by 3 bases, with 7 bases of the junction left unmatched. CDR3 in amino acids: CASRDRPGDYGYTF. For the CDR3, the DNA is TGTGCCAGCAGGGACAGGCCGGGGGACTATGGCTACACCTTC.

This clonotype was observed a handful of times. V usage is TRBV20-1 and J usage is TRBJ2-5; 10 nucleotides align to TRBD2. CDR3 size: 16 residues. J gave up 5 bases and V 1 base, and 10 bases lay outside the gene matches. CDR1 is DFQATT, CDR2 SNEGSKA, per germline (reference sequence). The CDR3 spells CSARVWLAGEGETQYF. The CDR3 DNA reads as TGCAGTGCTAGAGTCTGGCTAGCGGGAGAAGGGGAGACCCAGTACTTC.

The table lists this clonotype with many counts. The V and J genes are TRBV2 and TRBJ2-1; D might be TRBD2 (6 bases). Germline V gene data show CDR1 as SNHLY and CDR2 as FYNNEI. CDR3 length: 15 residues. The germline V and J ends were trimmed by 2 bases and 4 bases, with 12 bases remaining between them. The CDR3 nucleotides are TGTGCCAGCAGTGAACGGGCTAGCGTTTACAATGAGCAGTTCTTC. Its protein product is CASSERASVYNEQFF.

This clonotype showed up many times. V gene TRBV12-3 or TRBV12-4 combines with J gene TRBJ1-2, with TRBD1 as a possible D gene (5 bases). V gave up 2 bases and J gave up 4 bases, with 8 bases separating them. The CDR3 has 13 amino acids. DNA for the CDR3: TGTGCCAGCAGTTTACAGGGAAGCTATGGCTACACCTTC. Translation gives CASSLQGSYGYTF.

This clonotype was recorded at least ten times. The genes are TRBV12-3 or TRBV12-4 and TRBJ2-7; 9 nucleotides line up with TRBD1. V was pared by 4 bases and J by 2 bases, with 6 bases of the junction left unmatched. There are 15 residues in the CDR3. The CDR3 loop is CASSSSGTGPYEQYF. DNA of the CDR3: TGTGCCAGCAGTTCGTCCGGGACAGGGCCCTACGAGCAGTACTTC.

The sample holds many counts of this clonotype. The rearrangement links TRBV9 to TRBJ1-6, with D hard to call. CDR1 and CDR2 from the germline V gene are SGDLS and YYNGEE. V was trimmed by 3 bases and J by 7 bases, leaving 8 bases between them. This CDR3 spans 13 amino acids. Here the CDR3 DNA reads TGTGCCAGCAGCGACCCAGGAAATTCACCCCTCCACTTT. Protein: CASSDPGNSPLHF.

CDR3 loop: CASSPYPGLAGETHTDTQYF. CDR3 DNA sequence: TGTGCCAGCTCACCGTATCCGGGACTAGCGGGAGAGACACACACAGATACGCAGTATTTT. The chain has TRBV18 and TRBJ2-3; 14 bases fit TRBD2. The CDR3 is 20 residues long. Looked up from germline, CDR1 is KGHSH and CDR2 is LQKENI. V lost 3 bases, J lost 2 bases, and 13 bases stayed unmatched. The variable domain in full, with the rest retrieved from reference TRBV18 and TRBJ2-3, is NAGVMQNPRHLVRRRGQEARLRCSPMKGHSHVYWYRQLPEEGLKFMVYLQKENIIDESGMPKERFSAEFPKEGPSILRIQQVVRGDSAAYFCASSPYPGLAGETHTDTQYFGPGTRLTVL.

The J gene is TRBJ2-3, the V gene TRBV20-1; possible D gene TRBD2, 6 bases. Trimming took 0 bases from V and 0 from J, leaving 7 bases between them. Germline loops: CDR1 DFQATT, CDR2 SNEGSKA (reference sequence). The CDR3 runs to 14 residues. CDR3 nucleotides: TGCAGTGCTAGAGATAGCGGAAGCACAGATACGCAGTATTTT. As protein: CSARDSGSTDTQYF.

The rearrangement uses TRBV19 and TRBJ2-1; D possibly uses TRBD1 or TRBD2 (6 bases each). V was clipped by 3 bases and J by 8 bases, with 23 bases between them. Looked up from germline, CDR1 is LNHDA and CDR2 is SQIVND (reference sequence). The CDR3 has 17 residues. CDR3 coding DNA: TGTGCCAGTAGTATGGGGGCCCCGGCGGGACCGGGACATGAGCAGTTCTTC. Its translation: CASSMGAPAGPGHEQFF.

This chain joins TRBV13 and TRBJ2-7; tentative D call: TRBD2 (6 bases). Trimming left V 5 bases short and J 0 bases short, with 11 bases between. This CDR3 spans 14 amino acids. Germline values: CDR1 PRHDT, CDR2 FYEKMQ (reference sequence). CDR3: CASSTGTSSYEQYF. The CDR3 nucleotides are TGTGCCAGCAGCACCGGGACTTCCTCCTACGAGCAGTACTTC.